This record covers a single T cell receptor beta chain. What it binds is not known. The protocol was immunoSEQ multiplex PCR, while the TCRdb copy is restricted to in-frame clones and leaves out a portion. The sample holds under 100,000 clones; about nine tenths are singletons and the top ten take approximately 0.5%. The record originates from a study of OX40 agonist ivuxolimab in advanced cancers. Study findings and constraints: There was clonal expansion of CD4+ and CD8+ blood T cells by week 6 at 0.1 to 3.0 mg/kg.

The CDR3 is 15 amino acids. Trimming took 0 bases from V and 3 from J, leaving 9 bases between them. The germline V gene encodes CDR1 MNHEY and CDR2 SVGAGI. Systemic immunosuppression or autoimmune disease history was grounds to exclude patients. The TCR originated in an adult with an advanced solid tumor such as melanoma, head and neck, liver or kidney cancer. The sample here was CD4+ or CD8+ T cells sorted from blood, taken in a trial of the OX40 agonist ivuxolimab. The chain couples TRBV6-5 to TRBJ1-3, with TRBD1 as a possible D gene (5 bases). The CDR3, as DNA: TGTGCCAGCAGTTACTCGTCAGGGTATGGAAACACCATATATTTT. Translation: CASSYSSGYGNTIYF.